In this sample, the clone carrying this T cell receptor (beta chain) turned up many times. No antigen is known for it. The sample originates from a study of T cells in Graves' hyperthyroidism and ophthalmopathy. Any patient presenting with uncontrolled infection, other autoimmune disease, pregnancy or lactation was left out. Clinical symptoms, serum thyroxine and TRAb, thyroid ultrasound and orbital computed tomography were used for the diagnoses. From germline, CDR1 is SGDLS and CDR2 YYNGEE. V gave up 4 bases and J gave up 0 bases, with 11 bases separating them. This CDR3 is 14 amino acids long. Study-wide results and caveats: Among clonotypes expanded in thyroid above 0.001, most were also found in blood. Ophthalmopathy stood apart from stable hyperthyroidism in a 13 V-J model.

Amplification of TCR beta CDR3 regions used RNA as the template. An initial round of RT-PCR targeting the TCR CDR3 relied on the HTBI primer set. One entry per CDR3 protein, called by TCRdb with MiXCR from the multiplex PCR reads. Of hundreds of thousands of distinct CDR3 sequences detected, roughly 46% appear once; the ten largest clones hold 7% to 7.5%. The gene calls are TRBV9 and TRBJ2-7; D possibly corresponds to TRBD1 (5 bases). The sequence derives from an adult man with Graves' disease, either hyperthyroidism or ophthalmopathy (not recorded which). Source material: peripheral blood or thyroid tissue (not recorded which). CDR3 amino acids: CASSPDSRSYEQYF. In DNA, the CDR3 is TGTGCCAGCAGCCCTGACAGCCGCTCCTACGAGCAGTACTTC.